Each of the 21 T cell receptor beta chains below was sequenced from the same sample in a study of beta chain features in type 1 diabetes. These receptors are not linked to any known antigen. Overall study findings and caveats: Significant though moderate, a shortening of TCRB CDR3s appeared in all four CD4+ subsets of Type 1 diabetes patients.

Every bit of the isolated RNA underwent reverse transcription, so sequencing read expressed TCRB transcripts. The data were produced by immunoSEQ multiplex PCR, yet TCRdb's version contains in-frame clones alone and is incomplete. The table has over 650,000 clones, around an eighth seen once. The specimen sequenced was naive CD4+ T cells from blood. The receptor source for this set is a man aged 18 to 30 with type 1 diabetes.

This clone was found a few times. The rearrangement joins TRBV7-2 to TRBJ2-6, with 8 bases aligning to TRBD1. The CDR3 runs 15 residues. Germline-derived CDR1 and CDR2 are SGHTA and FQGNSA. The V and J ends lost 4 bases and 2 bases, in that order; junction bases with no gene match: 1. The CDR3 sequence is CASSSTGAGANVLTF. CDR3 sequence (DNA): TGTGCCAGCAGCTCGACAGGGGCTGGGGCCAACGTCCTGACTTTC.

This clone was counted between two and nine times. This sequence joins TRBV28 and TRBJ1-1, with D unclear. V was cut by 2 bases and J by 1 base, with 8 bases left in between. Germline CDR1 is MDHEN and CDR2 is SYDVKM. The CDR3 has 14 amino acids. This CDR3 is CASSLPPANTEAFF. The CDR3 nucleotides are TGTGCCAGCAGTTTACCTCCGGCGAACACTGAAGCTTTCTTT.

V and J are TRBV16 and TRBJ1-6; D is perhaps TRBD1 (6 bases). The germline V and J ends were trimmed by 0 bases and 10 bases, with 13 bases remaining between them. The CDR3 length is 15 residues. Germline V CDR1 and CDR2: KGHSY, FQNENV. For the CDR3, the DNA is TGTGCCAGCAGCCAATCGGTGACAGGTTTCTCACCCCTCCACTTT. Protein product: CASSQSVTGFSPLHF.

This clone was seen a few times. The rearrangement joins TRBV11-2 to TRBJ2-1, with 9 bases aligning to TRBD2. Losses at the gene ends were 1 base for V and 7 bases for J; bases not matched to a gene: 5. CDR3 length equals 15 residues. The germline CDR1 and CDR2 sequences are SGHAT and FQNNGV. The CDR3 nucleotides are TGTGCCAGCAGCTTAGTAGCGGGAGTAAGTAATGAGCAGTTCTTC. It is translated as CASSLVAGVSNEQFF.

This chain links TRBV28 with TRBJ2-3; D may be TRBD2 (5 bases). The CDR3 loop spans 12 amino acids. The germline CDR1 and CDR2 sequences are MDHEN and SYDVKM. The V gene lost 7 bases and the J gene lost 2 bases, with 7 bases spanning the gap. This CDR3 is CASTRDTDTQYF. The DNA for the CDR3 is TGTGCCAGCACCCGGGACACAGATACGCAGTATTTT.

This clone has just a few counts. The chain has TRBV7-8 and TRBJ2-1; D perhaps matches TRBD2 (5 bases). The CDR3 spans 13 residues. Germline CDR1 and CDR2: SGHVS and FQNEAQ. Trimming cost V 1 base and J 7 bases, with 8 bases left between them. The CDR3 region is CASSLVKRNEQFF. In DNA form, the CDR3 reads TGTGCCAGCAGCTTAGTCAAGCGGAATGAGCAGTTCTTC.

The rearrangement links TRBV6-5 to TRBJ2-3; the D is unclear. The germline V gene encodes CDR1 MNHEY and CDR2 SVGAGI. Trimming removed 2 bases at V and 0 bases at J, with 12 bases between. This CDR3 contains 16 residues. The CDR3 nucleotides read TGTGCCAGCAGTTACCGCAGAATCATGAGCACAGATACGCAGTATTTT. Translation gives CASSYRRIMSTDTQYF.

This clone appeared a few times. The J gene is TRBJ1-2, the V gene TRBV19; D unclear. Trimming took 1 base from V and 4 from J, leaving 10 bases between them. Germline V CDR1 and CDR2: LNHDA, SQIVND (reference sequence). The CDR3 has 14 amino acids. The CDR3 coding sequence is TGTGCCAGTAGTATAGCCGGGAAGGTCTATGGCTACACCTTC. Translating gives CASSIAGKVYGYTF.

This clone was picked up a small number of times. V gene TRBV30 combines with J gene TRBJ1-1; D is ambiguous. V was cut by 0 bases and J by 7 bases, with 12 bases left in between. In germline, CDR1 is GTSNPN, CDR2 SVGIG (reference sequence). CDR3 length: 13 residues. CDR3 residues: CAWSVQTGIEAFF. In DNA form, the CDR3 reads TGTGCCTGGAGTGTACAGACCGGGATTGAAGCTTTCTTT.

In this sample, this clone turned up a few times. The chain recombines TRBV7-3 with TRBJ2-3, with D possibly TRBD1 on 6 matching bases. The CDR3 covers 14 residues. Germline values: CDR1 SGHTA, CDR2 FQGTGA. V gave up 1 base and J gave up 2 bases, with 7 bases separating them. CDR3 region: CASSLRDNTDTQYF. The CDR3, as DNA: TGTGCCAGCAGCTTAAGGGACAACACAGATACGCAGTATTTT.

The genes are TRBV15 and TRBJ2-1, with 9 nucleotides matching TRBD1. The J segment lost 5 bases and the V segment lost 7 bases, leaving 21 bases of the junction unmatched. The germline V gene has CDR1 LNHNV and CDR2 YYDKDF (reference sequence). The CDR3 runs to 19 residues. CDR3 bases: TGTGCCACCACCCCAGGTTATGGACAGGGGACCCACCATAACAATGAGCAGTTCTTC. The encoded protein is CATTPGYGQGTHHNNEQFF. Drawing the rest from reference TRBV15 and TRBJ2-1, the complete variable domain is DAMVIQNPRYQVTQFGKPVTLSCSQTLNHNVMYWYQQKSSQAPKLLFHYYDKDFNNEADTPDNFQSRRPNTSFCFLDIRSPGLGDTAMYLCATTPGYGQGTHHNNEQFFGPGTRLTVL.

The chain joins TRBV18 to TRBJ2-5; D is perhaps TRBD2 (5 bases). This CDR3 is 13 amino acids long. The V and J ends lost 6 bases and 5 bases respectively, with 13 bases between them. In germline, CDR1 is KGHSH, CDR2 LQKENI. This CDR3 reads CASSPAEQETQYF. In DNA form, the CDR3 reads TGTGCCAGCTCCCCAGCGGAGCAGGAGACCCAGTACTTC.

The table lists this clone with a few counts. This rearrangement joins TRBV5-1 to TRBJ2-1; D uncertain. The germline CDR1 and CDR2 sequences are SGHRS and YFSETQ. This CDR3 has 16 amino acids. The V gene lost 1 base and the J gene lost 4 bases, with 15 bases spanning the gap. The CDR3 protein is CASSLMAPSIYNEQFF. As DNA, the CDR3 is TGCGCCAGCAGCTTGATGGCACCCTCGATATACAATGAGCAGTTCTTC.

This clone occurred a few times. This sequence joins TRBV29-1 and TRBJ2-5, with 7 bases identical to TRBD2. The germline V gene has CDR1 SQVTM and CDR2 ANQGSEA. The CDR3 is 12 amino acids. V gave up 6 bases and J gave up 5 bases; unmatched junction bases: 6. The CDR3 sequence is CSVVRDYETQYF. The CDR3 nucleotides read TGCAGCGTCGTTCGGGACTATGAGACCCAGTACTTC.

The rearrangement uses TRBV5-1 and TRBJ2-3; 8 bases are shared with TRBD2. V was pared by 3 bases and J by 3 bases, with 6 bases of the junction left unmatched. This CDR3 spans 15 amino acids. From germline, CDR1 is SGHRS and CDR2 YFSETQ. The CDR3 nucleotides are TGCGCCAGCAGCTCGCCGGGACTAGGAACAGATACGCAGTATTTT. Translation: CASSSPGLGTDTQYF.

The CDR3 spells CAISETSGDYNEQFF. The DNA of the CDR3 is TGTGCCATCAGTGAGACTAGCGGGGATTACAATGAGCAGTTCTTC. The chain recombines TRBV10-3 with TRBJ2-1; 10 nucleotides line up with TRBD2. CDR3 length equals 15 residues. Germline V CDR1 and CDR2: ENHRY, SYGVKD. V lost 2 bases to trimming and J lost 4 bases; unmatched junction nucleotides: 2.

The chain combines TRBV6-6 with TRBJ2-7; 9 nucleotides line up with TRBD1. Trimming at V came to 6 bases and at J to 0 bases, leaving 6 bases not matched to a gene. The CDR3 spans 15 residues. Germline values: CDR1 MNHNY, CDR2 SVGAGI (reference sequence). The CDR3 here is CASSSGQGSSYEQYF. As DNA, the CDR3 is TGTGCCAGCAGCTCCGGACAGGGGAGCTCCTACGAGCAGTACTTC.

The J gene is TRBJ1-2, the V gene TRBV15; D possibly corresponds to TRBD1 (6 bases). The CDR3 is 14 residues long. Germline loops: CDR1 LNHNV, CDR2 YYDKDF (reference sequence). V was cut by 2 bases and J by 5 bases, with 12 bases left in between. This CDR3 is CATSRSRGQYGYTF. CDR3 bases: TGTGCCACCAGCAGAAGTAGAGGACAGTATGGCTACACCTTC.

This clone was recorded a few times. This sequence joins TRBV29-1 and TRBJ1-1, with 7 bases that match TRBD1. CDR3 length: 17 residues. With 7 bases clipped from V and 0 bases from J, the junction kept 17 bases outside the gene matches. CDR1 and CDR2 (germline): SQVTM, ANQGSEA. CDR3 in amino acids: CSAQLSGTESMNTEAFF. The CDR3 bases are TGCAGCGCCCAGCTTTCCGGGACAGAGTCGATGAACACTGAAGCTTTCTTT.

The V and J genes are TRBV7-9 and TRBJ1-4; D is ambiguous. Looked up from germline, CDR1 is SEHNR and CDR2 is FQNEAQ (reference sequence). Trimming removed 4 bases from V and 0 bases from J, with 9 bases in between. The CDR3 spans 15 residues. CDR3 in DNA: TGTGCCAGCAGCTCTGCGCCGGCAACTAATGAAAAACTGTTTTTT. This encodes CASSSAPATNEKLFF.

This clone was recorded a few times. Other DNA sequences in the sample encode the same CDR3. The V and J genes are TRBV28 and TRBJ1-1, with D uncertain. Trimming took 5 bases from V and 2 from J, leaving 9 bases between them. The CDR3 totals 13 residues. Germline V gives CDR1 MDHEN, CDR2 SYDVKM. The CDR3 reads CASSPHTNTEAFF. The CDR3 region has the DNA TGTGCCAGCAGTCCCCACACAAACACTGAAGCTTTCTTT.